Each of the 7 T cell receptor beta chains below was sequenced from the same sample in a study of T-cell reconstitution after alpha-beta-depleted transplantation in children. Preparing the TCRbeta library involved the use of unique molecular identifiers. In TCRdb, the PCR reads were re-called with MiXCR into one record per CDR3 protein. Among around 530,000 distinct CDR3 sequences listed, around a third were seen once. The sequences come from PBMCs from the stem cell graft donor, collected from the stem cell graft. The receptors originated from a human donor who donated a stem cell graft to a child with aplastic anemia.

The chain joins TRBV27 to TRBJ2-2; 15 nucleotides align to TRBD2. CDR1 and CDR2 (germline): MNHEY, SMNVEV (reference sequence). Trimming took 3 bases from V and 4 from J; bases not matched to a gene: 9. The CDR3 is 19 amino acids. The CDR3 loop is CASSFLVGLAGGSTGELFF. The CDR3, as DNA: TGTGCCAGCAGTTTTTTGGTAGGACTAGCGGGAGGGAGCACCGGGGAGCTGTTTTTT.

The genes are TRBV7-2 and TRBJ1-5, with TRBD1 identical over 8 bases. The CDR3 length is 13 residues. Germline-derived CDR1 and CDR2 are SGHTA and FQGNSA. Trimming removed 6 bases from V and 6 bases from J; junction bases left unmatched: 4. CDR3 residues: CASSTGGRQPQHF. The CDR3 DNA reads as TGTGCCAGCAGTACAGGGGGACGTCAGCCCCAGCATTTT.

This clonotype was counted many times. The rearrangement uses TRBV20-1 and TRBJ2-5, with D maybe TRBD2 (6 bases). CDR3 length: 12 residues. Germline V gene sequence: CDR1 DFQATT, CDR2 SNEGSKA (reference sequence). The ends were cut back, 7 bases at V and 1 base at J, with 10 bases in the middle. CDR3 DNA: TGCAGTGTTTCTAGCGCCCAAGAGACCCAGTACTTC. It specifies CSVSSAQETQYF.

This clonotype is a singleton in its sample. The chain is built from TRBV7-9 and TRBJ2-1; 7 bases are shared with TRBD2. The junction had 11 bases not matched to a gene; V was cut back by 4 bases and J by 2 bases. Germline V CDR1 and CDR2: SEHNR, FQNEAQ (reference sequence). The length of the CDR3 is 17 residues. DNA for the CDR3: TGTGCCAGCAGCTCCGTTCCCAACGGGAGGCCCTACAATGAGCAGTTCTTC. Translated, it gives CASSSVPNGRPYNEQFF. The full variable domain, rest sourced from reference TRBV7-9 and TRBJ2-1, is DTGVSQNPRHKITKRGQNVTFRCDPISEHNRLYWYRQTLGQGPEFLTYFQNEAQLEKSRLLSDRFSAERPKGSFSTLEIQRTEQGDSAMYLCASSSVPNGRPYNEQFFGPGTRLTVL.

The rearrangement links TRBV12-3 or TRBV12-4 to TRBJ1-5, with a possible D match to TRBD1 (5 bases). This CDR3 spans 15 amino acids. V was trimmed by 5 bases and J by 2 bases, leaving 13 bases between them. The CDR3 DNA follows: TGTGCCAGCAGTCACCAGGGAGGGGGCAATCAGCCCCAGCATTTT. Translated, it gives CASSHQGGGNQPQHF.

This chain uses TRBV30 with TRBJ1-1; possibly TRBD1 for D (5 bases). The germline CDR1 and CDR2 sequences are GTSNPN and SVGIG (reference sequence). CDR3 length equals 16 residues. The V end was cut by 2 bases, the J end by 3 bases, with 19 bases between. DNA of the CDR3: TGTGCCTGGAGTCCCCATTACCCGATAGGGGACACTGAAGCTTTCTTT. This sequence encodes CAWSPHYPIGDTEAFF. The variable domain in full, completed from reference TRBV30 and TRBJ1-1, reads SQTIHQWPATLVQPVGSPLSLECTVEGTSNPNLYWYRQAAGRGLQLLFYSVGIGQISSEVPQNLSASRPQDRQFILSSKKLLLSDSGFYLCAWSPHYPIGDTEAFFGQGTRLTVV.

The chain's CDR3 is CASSLAASYGYTF. DNA for the CDR3: TGTGCCAGCAGCTTGGCGGCAAGCTATGGCTACACCTTC. The chain uses TRBV11-2 and TRBJ1-2; D uncertain. CDR1 and CDR2 (germline): SGHAT, FQNNGV. V was shortened by 3 bases and J by 4 bases, with 9 bases between the two germline ends. The CDR3 is 13 amino acids. Supplemented by reference TRBV11-2 and TRBJ1-2, the full variable domain reads EAGVAQSPRYKIIEKRQSVAFWCNPISGHATLYWYQQILGQGPKLLIQFQNNGVVDDSQLPKDRFSAERLKGVDSTLKIQPAKLEDSAVYLCASSLAASYGYTFGSGTRLTVV.